This T cell receptor beta chain was obtained from a study of blood T cell repertoires in COVID-19 (dated by TCRdb to 2019 to 2021). Regarding the research as a whole: Collaborator samples came from the United States, Italy and Spain and covered acute and convalescent phases of COVID-19. The dataset comprised deeply sampled blood TCRbeta repertoires from subjects exposed to, actively infected with, or recovered from COVID-19. A freely available public database, intended as a resource for researchers studying the immune response to SARS-CoV-2, is where the repertoires were released. Sample metadata almost always included a de-identified subject ID, COVID-19 status, age in years and sex. The samples were drawn from two sources: the first 160 participants of the ongoing ImmuneRACE study, and about 1,300 subjects contributed by 6 global collaborators. Where available, HLA class I and class II types were obtained from metadata supplied by the sample provider rather than from assay-based typing. The prospective study material was composed of cDNA or gDNA derived from T cells, B-cell-depleted T cells, or PBMCs.

Each collaborating institution followed its own protocols to collect whole blood in K2EDTA tubes. For TCRbeta analysis, collaborator samples were shipped as frozen whole blood, as isolated PBMCs, or as DNA extracted from either sample type. Study-wide findings and limitations: How much clinical and demographic metadata was included differed by source and by participant, and the metadata was provided uncurated.

The germline V gene yields SGHRS for CDR1 and YFSETQ for CDR2. There are 16 amino acids in the CDR3, from cysteine to phenylalanine inclusive. Only the CDR3 part of the read is kept: 48 bases, read in frame from the first base. Germline trimming: 4 bases from V, 6 bases from J; junction bases outside gene matches: 6. Comments on this clone: Its recognized antigen is unknown. The sample holds no much larger clone one base away, and base qualities are not on file.

TCRbeta CDR3 regions were amplified from genomic DNA by means of the immunoSEQ Assay, a bias-controlled multiplex PCR. The original methods were these. The number of nucleated cells in each sample was estimated by amplification of reference gene primers within the assay. To quantify the absolute abundance of each unique TCRbeta CDR3 rearrangement, sequence reads were collapsed and filtered. For each sample, productive Simpson clonality was calculated as the square root of Simpson's diversity index over productive rearrangements. TCRdb's version of the immuneACCESS table is confined to in-frame rearrangements and falls short of the full clone set. An unresolved V gene accounts for under half of the shortfall where checked; the remainder is of unknown origin. The DNA was the basis for D and trimming; V, J and clone size are from that table. Across this sample there are roughly 60,000 clones, with over 80% seen only once. The ten largest make up 3% to 4.5% of the sample.

The sequenced sample was peripheral blood. This TCR derives from an elderly woman with acute or convalescent COVID-19. The sequence is built from TRBV5-1 and TRBJ2-1, with TRBD2 matching 14 junction bases. CDR3 region: CASSPGGTSGSNEQFF. The DNA reads TGCGCCAGCAGCCCGGGGGGGACTAGCGGGAGCAATGAGCAGTTCTTC.